A selection of T cell receptor beta chains follows, all from one sample in a study of CD8+CD57+ T cells in acquired aplastic anemia. TCRdb re-analysed the reads in MiXCR, keeping a single row per CDR3 protein. The profile shows under 350,000 distinct CDR3 sequences, roughly 61% of them singletons. The material sequenced was sorted CD4+, CD8+, or CD8+CD57+ T cells (not recorded which) from PBMCs. The receptors derive from a human donor with aplastic anemia. Both conserved end residues are part of each CDR3. D genes are given only for firm matches.

D,V,CDR3
-,TRBV6-5,CASSYSEKLFF
-,TRBV5-1,CASSLATGSEQFF
TRBD1,TRBV20-1,CSASAGGGYGYTF
TRBD2,TRBV15,CATSREPSGTYEQYF
TRBD2,TRBV7-9,CASSLVRLAGGYNEQFF
-,TRBV7-2,CASSSRRSGANVLTF
-,TRBV29-1,CSVRKPPTDTQYF
-,TRBV20-1,CSARAGAHNEQFF
TRBD1,TRBV5-1,CASSFRQGALWKDRFF
-,TRBV7-8,CASSRLATDTQYF
TRBD1,TRBV10-3,CASWTGGVGAFF
-,TRBV12-3/TRBV12-4,CASSFGTANYGYTF
-,TRBV7-9,CASSPSMEGVQYF
TRBD1,TRBV24-1,CATSDTGQGSTDTQYF
-,TRBV5-4,CASSPRTDNEQFF
-,TRBV13,CASSGRGMGYTF
-,TRBV20-1,CSAREHGEIYSPLHF
TRBD1,TRBV4-1,CASSGRDRGFGTYEQYF
-,TRBV24-1,CATSSTGLAGGYTF
-,TRBV7-3,CASSLNREGGYEQYF
-,TRBV24-1,CATSDGLEALRDTQYF
-,TRBV20-1,CSAYGIYEQYF
-,TRBV7-9,CASSSGEDNNEQFF
-,TRBV20-1,CSAREPGANTIYF
-,TRBV20-1,CSAPADGGVDTQYF
-,TRBV5-5,CASSSSGVLGYTF
-,TRBV15,CATSSPGTANYGYTF
-,TRBV7-6,CASSLDVAGLFSYEQYF
-,TRBV10-2,CASSESRRYEQYF
-,TRBV7-9,CASSKSDGYTF
-,TRBV30,CAWGDRRKGDTIYF
TRBD1,TRBV5-1,CASSSLDRGPTGELFF
TRBD1,TRBV19,CASSINRQGPTFF
-,TRBV7-2,CASSLVPIGPYEQYF
TRBD2,TRBV9,CASSGRLAGGLYQETQYF
-,TRBV7-6,CASSLGLNNEQFF
TRBD1,TRBV19,CASSIGGSGDRGSYGYTF
TRBD2,TRBV20-1,CSAPHPGLESREQYF
-,TRBV3-1,CASSQMPGENYGYTF
TRBD2,TRBV20-1,CSARDQFGRETQYF
TRBD1,TRBV20-1,CSAIDRGNTF
TRBD1,TRBV15,CATSRERGLGEAFF
TRBD1,TRBV5-1,CASSLSGTGTSPLHF
TRBD1,TRBV24-1,CATSDAGTGEGYGYTF
TRBD1,TRBV9,CASSASGTGVETQYF
-,TRBV2,CASSEVRGGSYEQYF
-,TRBV19,CASSTGSTEAFF
TRBD2,TRBV10-3,CAISSTSGDNEQYF